These 16 T cell receptor beta chains were sequenced from one sample in a study of blood T cell repertoires in COVID-19. Sequencing was performed with immunoSEQ multiplex PCR; in TCRdb, only in-frame clones are kept and a portion is missing. The top ten hold 6.2% of the sample, which has under 250,000 clones, roughly nine tenths seen once. The sample comprised peripheral blood. The receptors here all came from a man aged 55 to 70 with acute or convalescent COVID-19.

This chain uses TRBV5-4 with TRBJ1-5, with 8 bases lining up with TRBD1. Germline V CDR1 and CDR2: SGHNT, YYREEE (reference sequence). The ends lost 3 bases at V and 5 bases at J; junction bases unmatched: 10. The CDR3 has 16 residues. The CDR3 region has the DNA TGTGCCAGCAGCTCAGGGGGCCCTACCCAAGATCAGCCCCAGCATTTT. This encodes CASSSGGPTQDQPQHF.

The gene calls are TRBV2 and TRBJ1-4; D gene ambiguous. This CDR3 region has 12 residues. CDR1 and CDR2 from the germline V gene are SNHLY and FYNNEI. Trimming took 8 bases from V and 8 from J, leaving 12 bases between them. The CDR3 DNA sequence: TGTGCCAGCGGGAGGGAGGACGAAAAACTGTTTTTT. This encodes CASGREDEKLFF.

The genes are TRBV6-2 or TRBV6-3 and TRBJ2-6; perhaps TRBD1 as D (5 bases). V shed 3 bases and J shed 0 bases, with 9 bases lying between them. The CDR3 is made up of 16 amino acids. Germline assignment: CDR1 MNHEY and CDR2 SVGEGT. The CDR3 is CASSYQGPSGANVLTF. CDR3 sequence (DNA): TGTGCCAGCAGTTATCAGGGTCCCTCTGGGGCCAACGTCCTGACTTTC.

The chain couples TRBV6-2 or TRBV6-3 to TRBJ2-7, with TRBD2 identical over 13 bases. Germline CDR1 and CDR2: MNHEY and SVGEGT. The CDR3 is made up of 15 amino acids. V trimming: 6 bases; J trimming: 7 bases; junction bases outside the gene matches: 9. CDR3 in amino acids: CASSPPGLAGREQYF. CDR3 coding DNA: TGTGCCAGCAGCCCTCCGGGACTAGCGGGACGGGAGCAGTACTTC.

The J gene is TRBJ1-1, the V gene TRBV20-1; possible D gene TRBD1, 5 bases. The CDR3 length is 13 residues. With 3 bases removed from V and 0 bases from J, the gap between germline ends came to 8 bases. Germline CDR1 reads DFQATT; CDR2 reads SNEGSKA (reference sequence). This CDR3 reads CSASGRVNTEAFF. CDR3 bases: TGCAGTGCTAGTGGCAGGGTGAACACTGAAGCTTTCTTT.

The V gene is TRBV28, the J gene TRBJ2-1; TRBD2 aligns across 13 bases. V trimming: 8 bases; J trimming: 7 bases; junction bases outside the gene matches: 8. The CDR3 contains 15 residues. Germline CDR1 and CDR2: MDHEN and SYDVKM. For the CDR3, the DNA is TGTGCCAGCTTTCCTACTAGCGGGAGGGTAAATGAGCAGTTCTTC. It is translated as CASFPTSGRVNEQFF.

The chain uses TRBV18 and TRBJ1-5; TRBD1 aligns across 8 bases. V was clipped by 3 bases and J by 3 bases; unmatched bases: 7. The V gene's germline CDR1 is KGHSH and CDR2 LQKENI. The CDR3 loop spans 16 amino acids. CDR3 DNA sequence: TGTGCCAGCTCACCCGAGGGACAGGTTAACAATCAGCCCCAGCATTTT. This codes for CASSPEGQVNNQPQHF. Filled out from reference TRBV18 and TRBJ1-5, the complete variable domain reads NAGVMQNPRHLVRRRGQEARLRCSPMKGHSHVYWYRQLPEEGLKFMVYLQKENIIDESGMPKERFSAEFPKEGPSILRIQQVVRGDSAAYFCASSPEGQVNNQPQHFGDGTRLSIL.

The chain uses TRBV11-2 and TRBJ2-7, with 8 bases fitting TRBD1. Germline V gene lookup returns CDR1 SGHAT and CDR2 FQNNGV. This CDR3 spans 14 amino acids. V shed 5 bases and J 2 bases; nucleotides not matched to a gene: 5. In DNA form, the CDR3 reads TGTGCCAGCAGCGCGAGACAGGGGACCTACGAGCAGTACTTC. This codes for CASSARQGTYEQYF. Using reference TRBV11-2 and TRBJ2-7 for the parts outside the CDR3, the full variable domain is EAGVAQSPRYKIIEKRQSVAFWCNPISGHATLYWYQQILGQGPKLLIQFQNNGVVDDSQLPKDRFSAERLKGVDSTLKIQPAKLEDSAVYLCASSARQGTYEQYFGPGTRLTVT.

The V gene is TRBV7-8, the J gene TRBJ2-7; TRBD2 agrees at 10 bases. Germline values: CDR1 SGHVS, CDR2 FQNEAQ. This CDR3 has 16 amino acids. Unmatched junction bases numbered 9, after V lost 5 bases and J lost 2 bases. The CDR3 loop is CASSPVGLAGAYEQYF. The CDR3, as DNA: TGTGCCAGCAGCCCCGTCGGTCTAGCGGGGGCCTACGAGCAGTACTTC.

V is TRBV11-3 and J is TRBJ2-1, with 7 nucleotides matching TRBD2. The V and J ends lost 0 bases and 4 bases, in that order; junction bases with no gene match: 9. Germline CDR1 and CDR2: SGHNT and YENEEA. The CDR3 sequence is 17 residues long. CDR3 region: CASSLDPGGVSYNEQFF. CDR3 DNA: TGTGCCAGCAGCTTAGATCCGGGAGGCGTCTCGTACAATGAGCAGTTCTTC.

The chain employs TRBV7-2 and TRBJ2-7; D perhaps matches TRBD1 (5 bases). This CDR3 is 13 amino acids long. CDR1 is SGHTA and CDR2 is FQGNSA in the germline V gene. V shed 5 bases and J shed 6 bases, with 14 bases lying between them. The DNA for the CDR3 is TGTGCCAGCAGCCCGGCGACAGTCGTCGAGCAGTACTTC. Amino acids: CASSPATVVEQYF.

V gene TRBV6-5 combines with J gene TRBJ2-2; D unclear. Germline V gives CDR1 MNHEY, CDR2 SVGAGI. V was cut by 6 bases and J by 2 bases, with 10 bases left in between. The CDR3 runs 14 residues. CDR3 sequence: CASRPTRNTGELFF. Here the CDR3 DNA reads TGTGCCAGCAGGCCTACTCGAAACACCGGGGAGCTGTTTTTT.

V is TRBV5-4 and J is TRBJ1-1; D unresolved. Germline V lookup: CDR1 SGHNT, CDR2 YYREEE (reference sequence). Trimming left V 3 bases short and J 6 bases short, with 18 bases between. The CDR3 runs to 15 residues. The CDR3 reads CASSSFGGGVPEAFF. The CDR3 coding sequence is TGTGCCAGCAGCTCATTCGGCGGCGGGGTCCCTGAAGCTTTCTTT.

The chain employs TRBV7-2 and TRBJ2-3; 7 bases map to TRBD2. Trimming cost V 7 bases and J 2 bases; bases outside gene matches: 6. Looked up from germline, CDR1 is SGHTA and CDR2 is FQGNSA. The CDR3 covers 14 residues. Written as DNA, the CDR3 is TGTGCCAGCACGAGCGGGATCAACACAGATACGCAGTATTTT. The encoded protein is CASTSGINTDTQYF.

The rearrangement uses TRBV6-5 and TRBJ2-1; TRBD2 is a possible D gene (7 bases). The CDR3 contains 15 residues. V lost 2 bases and J 8 bases, leaving 16 bases between the germline ends. Germline V CDR1 and CDR2: MNHEY, SVGAGI. The CDR3: CASSYETRGRDEQFF. The DNA for the CDR3 is TGTGCCAGCAGTTACGAGACTAGGGGGAGGGATGAGCAGTTCTTC.

This chain connects TRBV3-1 (or the pseudogene TRBV3-2) to TRBJ2-5; 10 bases match TRBD2. The CDR3 is made up of 17 amino acids. The V and J ends lost 3 bases and 4 bases, in that order; junction bases with no gene match: 11. Germline V gene sequence: CDR1 LGHDT, CDR2 YNNKEL (reference sequence). DNA for the CDR3: TGTGCCAGCAGCCAGGCTAGCGGGAGCCACTCTGGAGAGACCCAGTACTTC. It encodes CASSQASGSHSGETQYF.